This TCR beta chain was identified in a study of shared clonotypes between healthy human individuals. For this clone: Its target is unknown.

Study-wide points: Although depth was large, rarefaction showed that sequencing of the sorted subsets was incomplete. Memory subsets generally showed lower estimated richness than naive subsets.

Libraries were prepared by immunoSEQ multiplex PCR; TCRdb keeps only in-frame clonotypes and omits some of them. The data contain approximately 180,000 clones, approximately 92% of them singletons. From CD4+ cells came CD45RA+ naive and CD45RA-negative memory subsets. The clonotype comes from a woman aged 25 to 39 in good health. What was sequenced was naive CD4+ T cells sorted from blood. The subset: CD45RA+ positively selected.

Here the CDR3 DNA reads TGTGCCAGCAGCTTAGAGGGGAATACGCAGTATTTT. It is translated as CASSLEGNTQYF. The chain couples TRBV7-9 to TRBJ2-3; D may be TRBD1 (5 bases). The CDR3 length is 12 residues. Germline V CDR1 and CDR2: SEHNR, FQNEAQ (reference sequence). Trimming removed 1 base from V and 7 bases from J, with 6 bases in between.